Only one count was recorded for the clone carrying this TCR beta chain. Antigen: not known. It was with random hexamers that about 0.45 to 1 ug RNA was reverse transcribed. An immunoSEQ multiplex PCR generated amplified TCR beta CDR3 products spanning 54 Vbeta and 13 Jbeta. Each CDR3 protein gets one entry after TCRdb re-called the immunoSEQ multiplex PCR reads with MiXCR. The sample consists of almost 450,000 distinct CDR3 sequences, more than 80% of them appearing once. Trimming took 1 base from V and 0 from J, leaving 11 bases between them. Germline CDR1 reads SGHRS; CDR2 reads YFSETQ. This CDR3 has 16 amino acids. The sample belongs to a study of CD8 T cells in Susac syndrome. The study's findings and limits: It was acknowledged in the study that the number of individuals who were included in its TCR sequencing and HLA analysis was relatively small.

Sequenced input: CD8+ T cells from PBMCs. The chain carries TRBV5-1 and TRBJ1-5; D perhaps matches TRBD1 (5 bases). This clonotype originated in a human donor with multiple sclerosis. The CDR3 loop reads CASSLLGPYSNQPQHF. DNA of the CDR3: TGCGCCAGCAGCTTGTTGGGACCCTATAGCAATCAGCCCCAGCATTTT.